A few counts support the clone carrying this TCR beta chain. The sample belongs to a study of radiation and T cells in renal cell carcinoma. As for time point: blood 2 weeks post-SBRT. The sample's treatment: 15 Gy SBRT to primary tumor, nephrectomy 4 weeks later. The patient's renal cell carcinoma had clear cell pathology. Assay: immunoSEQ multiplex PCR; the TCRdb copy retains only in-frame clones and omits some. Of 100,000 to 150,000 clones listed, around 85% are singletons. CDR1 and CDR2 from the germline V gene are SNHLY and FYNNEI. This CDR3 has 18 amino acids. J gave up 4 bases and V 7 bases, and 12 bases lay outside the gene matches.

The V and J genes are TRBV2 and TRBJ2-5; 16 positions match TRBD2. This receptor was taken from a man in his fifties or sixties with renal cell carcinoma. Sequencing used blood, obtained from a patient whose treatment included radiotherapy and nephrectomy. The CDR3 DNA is TGTGCCAGCACTAATTTAGGGACTAGCGGGAGGGCCCGAGAGACCCAGTACTTC. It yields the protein CASTNLGTSGRARETQYF.